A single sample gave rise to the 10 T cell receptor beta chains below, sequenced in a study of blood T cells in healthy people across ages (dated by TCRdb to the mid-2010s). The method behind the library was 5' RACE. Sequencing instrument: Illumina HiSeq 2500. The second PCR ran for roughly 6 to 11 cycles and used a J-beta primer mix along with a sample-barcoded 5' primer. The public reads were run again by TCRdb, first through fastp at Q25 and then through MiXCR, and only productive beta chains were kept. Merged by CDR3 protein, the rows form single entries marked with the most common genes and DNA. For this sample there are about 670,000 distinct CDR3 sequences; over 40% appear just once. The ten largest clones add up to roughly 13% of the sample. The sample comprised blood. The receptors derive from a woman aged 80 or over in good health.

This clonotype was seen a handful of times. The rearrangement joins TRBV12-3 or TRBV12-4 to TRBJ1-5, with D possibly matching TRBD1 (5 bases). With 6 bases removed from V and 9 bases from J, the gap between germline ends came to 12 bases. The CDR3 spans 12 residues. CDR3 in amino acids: CASSPWGRPQHF. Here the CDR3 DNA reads TGTGCCAGCAGCCCCTGGGGGAGGCCCCAGCATTTT.

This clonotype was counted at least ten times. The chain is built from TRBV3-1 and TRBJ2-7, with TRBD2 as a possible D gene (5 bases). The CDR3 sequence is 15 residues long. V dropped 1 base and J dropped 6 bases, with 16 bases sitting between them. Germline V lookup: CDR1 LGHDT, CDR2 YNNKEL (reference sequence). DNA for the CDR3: TGTGCCAGCAGCCAAGCGTTACGGACTGGAGTCGAGCAGTACTTC. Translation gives CASSQALRTGVEQYF.

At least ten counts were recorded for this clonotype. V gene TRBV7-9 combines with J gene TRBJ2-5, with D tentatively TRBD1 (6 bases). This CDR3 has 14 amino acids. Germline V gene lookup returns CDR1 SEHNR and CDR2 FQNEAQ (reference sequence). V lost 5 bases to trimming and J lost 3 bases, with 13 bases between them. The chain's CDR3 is CASSIWTVKETQYF. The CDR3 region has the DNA TGTGCCAGCAGCATTTGGACAGTAAAAGAGACCCAGTACTTC. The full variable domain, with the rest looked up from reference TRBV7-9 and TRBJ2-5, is DTGVSQNPRHKITKRGQNVTFRCDPISEHNRLYWYRQTLGQGPEFLTYFQNEAQLEKSRLLSDRFSAERPKGSFSTLEIQRTEQGDSAMYLCASSIWTVKETQYFGPGTRLLVL.

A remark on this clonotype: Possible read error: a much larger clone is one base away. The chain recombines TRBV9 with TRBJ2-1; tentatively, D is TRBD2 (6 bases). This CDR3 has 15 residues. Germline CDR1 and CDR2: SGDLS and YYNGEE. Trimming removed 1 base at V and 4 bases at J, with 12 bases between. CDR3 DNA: TGTGCCAGCAGCGTATTGGGGAGGATTTACAATGAGCAGTTCTTC. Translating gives CASSVLGRIYNEQFF.

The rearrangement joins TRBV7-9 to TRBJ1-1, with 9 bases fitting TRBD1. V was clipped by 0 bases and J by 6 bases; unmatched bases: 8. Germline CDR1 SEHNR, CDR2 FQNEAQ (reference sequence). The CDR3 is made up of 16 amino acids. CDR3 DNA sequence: TGTGCCAGCAGCTTAGCGGGTGGACAGGGGTGGTCTGAAGCTTTCTTT. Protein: CASSLAGGQGWSEAFF.

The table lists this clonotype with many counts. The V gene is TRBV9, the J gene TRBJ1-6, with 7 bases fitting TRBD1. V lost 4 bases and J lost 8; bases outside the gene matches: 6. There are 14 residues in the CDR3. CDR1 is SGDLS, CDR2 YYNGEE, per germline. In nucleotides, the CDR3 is TGTGCCAGCAGCCCCGGGACAGTATATTCACCCCTCCACTTT. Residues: CASSPGTVYSPLHF. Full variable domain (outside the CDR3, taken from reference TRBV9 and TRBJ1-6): DSGVTQTPKHLITATGQRVTLRCSPRSGDLSVYWYQQSLDQGLQFLIQYYNGEERAKGNILERFSAQQFPDLHSELNLSSLELGDSALYFCASSPGTVYSPLHFGNGTRLTVT.

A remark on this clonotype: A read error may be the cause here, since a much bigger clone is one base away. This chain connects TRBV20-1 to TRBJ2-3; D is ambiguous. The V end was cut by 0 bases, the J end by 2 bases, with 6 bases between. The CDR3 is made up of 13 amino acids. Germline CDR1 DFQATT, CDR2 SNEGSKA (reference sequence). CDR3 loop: CSARDPATDTQYF. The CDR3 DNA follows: TGCAGTGCTAGAGATCCGGCCACAGATACGCAGTATTTT.

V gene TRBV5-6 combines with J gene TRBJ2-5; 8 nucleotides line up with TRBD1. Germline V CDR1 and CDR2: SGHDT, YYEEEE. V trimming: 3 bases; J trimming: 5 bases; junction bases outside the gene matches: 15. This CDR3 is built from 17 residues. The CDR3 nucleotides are TGTGCCAGCAGCTCCCCAATGACAGGGGCCCTCAGGGAGACCCAGTACTTC. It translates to CASSSPMTGALRETQYF.

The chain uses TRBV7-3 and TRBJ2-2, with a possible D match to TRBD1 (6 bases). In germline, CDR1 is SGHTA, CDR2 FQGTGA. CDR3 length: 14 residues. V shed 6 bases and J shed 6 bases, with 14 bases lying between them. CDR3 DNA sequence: TGTGCCAGCAGTAAAAAAACAGGGTCCGGGGAGCTGTTTTTT. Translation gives CASSKKTGSGELFF. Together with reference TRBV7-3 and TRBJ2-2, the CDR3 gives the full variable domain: GAGVSQTPSNKVTEKGKYVELRCDPISGHTALYWYRQSLGQGPEFLIYFQGTGAADDSGLPNDRFFAVRPEGSVSTLKIQRTERGDSAVYLCASSKKTGSGELFFGEGSRLTVL.

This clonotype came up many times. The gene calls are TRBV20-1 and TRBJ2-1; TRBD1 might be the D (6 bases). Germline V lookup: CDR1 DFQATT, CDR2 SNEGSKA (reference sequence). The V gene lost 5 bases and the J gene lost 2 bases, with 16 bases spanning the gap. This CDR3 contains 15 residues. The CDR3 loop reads CSARKVRDTYNEQFF. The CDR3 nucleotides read TGCAGTGCTCGAAAAGTCCGGGACACCTACAATGAGCAGTTCTTC.